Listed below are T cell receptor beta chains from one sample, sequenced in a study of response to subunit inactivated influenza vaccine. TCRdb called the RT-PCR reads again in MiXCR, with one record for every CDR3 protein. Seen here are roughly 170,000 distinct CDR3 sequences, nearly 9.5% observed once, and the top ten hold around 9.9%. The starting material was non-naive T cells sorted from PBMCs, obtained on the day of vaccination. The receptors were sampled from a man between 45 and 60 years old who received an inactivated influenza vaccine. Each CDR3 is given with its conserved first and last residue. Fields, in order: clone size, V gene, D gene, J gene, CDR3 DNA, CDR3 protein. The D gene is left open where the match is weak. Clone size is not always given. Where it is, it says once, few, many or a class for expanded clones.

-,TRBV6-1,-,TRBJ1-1,TGTGCCAGCAGGGAGCAGGGTGGAATTTGGAACACTGAAGCTTTCTTT,CASREQGGIWNTEAFF
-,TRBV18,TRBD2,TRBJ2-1,TGTGCCAGCTCACCATTTACTAGCGGGCCTAATGAGCAGTTCTTC,CASSPFTSGPNEQFF
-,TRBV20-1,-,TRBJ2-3,TGCAGTGCTAGAGCTAGCCCCAGCACAGATACGCAGTATTTT,CSARASPSTDTQYF
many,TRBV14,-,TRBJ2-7,TGTGCCAGCAGCCAAGACGGCTACGAGCAGTACTTC,CASSQDGYEQYF
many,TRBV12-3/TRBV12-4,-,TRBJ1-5,TGTGCCAGCAGTTTAACATTCGGCAATCAGCCCCAGCATTTT,CASSLTFGNQPQHF
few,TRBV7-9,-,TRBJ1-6,TGTGCCAGCAGCCAACAGGGTCCTCCTTCACCCCTCCACTTT,CASSQQGPPSPLHF
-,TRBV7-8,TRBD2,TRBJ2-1,TGTGCCAGCAGCTTAGTAGCGGGAGGGTCGGGTGAGCAGTTCTTC,CASSLVAGGSGEQFF
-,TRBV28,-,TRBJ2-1,TGTGCCAGCAGGCCCGCCTTGAGGAGCGAGCAGTTCTTC,CASRPALRSEQFF
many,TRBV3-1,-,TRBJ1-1,TGTGCCAGCAGCCAAGGACAGCAACGGAACACTGAAGCTTTCTTT,CASSQGQQRNTEAFF
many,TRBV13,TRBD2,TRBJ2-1,TGTGCCAGCAGCTTACTGGGCGGGGGGGCGAATGAGCAGTTCTTC,CASSLLGGGANEQFF
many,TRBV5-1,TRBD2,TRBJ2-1,TGCGCCAGCAGCCCAGGGACTAGCGGGGGAACCTGGCAGTTCTTC,CASSPGTSGGTWQFF
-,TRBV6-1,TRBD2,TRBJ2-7,TGTGCCAGCAGTCGCCTCTCCGGGACTAGCGGGTACGAGCAGTACTTC,CASSRLSGTSGYEQYF
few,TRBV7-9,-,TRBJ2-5,TGTGCCAGCAGCTTCGCAGGGGTGATCCAAGAGACCCAGTACTTC,CASSFAGVIQETQYF
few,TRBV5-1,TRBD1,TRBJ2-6,TGCGCCAGCAGCTGGACAGGGGCCGGGGCCAACGTCCTGACTTTC,CASSWTGAGANVLTF
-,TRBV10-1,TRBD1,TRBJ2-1,TGCGCCAGCAGTGCCATTGGACAGGGGGCATACAATGAGCAGTTCTTC,CASSAIGQGAYNEQFF
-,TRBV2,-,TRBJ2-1,TGTGCCAGCAGTGAAGACGGGGGAATCTCCTACAATGAGCAGTTCTTC,CASSEDGGISYNEQFF
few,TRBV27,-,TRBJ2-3,TGTGCCAGCAGGTCAAGTATTAGCACAGATACGCAGTATTTT,CASRSSISTDTQYF
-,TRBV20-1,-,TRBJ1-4,TGCAGTGCTAGAGCTGCCGGTGAAAAACTGTTTTTT,CSARAAGEKLFF
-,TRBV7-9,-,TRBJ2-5,TGTGCCAGCAGCTTAGCGTCAGACCAAGAGACCCAGTACTTC,CASSLASDQETQYF
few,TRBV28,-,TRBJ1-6,TGTGCCAGTGGGGTCCGGGCGGGATCACCCCTCCACTTT,CASGVRAGSPLHF
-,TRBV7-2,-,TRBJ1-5,TGTGCCAGCAGCTTAGAAGAGAGTCAGCCCCAGCATTTT,CASSLEESQPQHF
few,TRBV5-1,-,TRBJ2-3,TGCGCCAGCAGCTTGGGTTCCCCCACAGATACGCAGTATTTT,CASSLGSPTDTQYF
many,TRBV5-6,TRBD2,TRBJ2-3,TGTGCCAGCAGCTTGCAGCGGGGAGGCGGAGATACGCAGTATTTT,CASSLQRGGGDTQYF
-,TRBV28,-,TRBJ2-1,TGTGCCAGCCGTAATCGACAGGAAACCTACAATGAGCAGTTCTTC,CASRNRQETYNEQFF
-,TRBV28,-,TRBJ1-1,TGTGCCAGCAGTTTATTGGCAGCCCCACAATTGAACACTGAAGCTTTCTTT,CASSLLAAPQLNTEAFF
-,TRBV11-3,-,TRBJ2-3,TGTGCCAGCAGCTCCAAGTCAACAAGCACAGATACGCAGTATTTT,CASSSKSTSTDTQYF
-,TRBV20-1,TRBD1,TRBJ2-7,TGCAGTGCTAGATCCGACAGGGGCTACGAGCAGTACTTC,CSARSDRGYEQYF
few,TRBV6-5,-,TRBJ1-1,TGTGCCAGCAGTTCTCCCGAGACAGGGAACACTGAAGCTTTCTTT,CASSSPETGNTEAFF
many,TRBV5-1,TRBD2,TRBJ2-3,TGCGCCAGCAGCGCGGGACTAGGAAGCACAGATACGCAGTATTTT,CASSAGLGSTDTQYF
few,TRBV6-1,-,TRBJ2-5,TGTGCCAGCAGTGAAGCGCGGCCGTTCCAAGAGACCCAGTACTTC,CASSEARPFQETQYF
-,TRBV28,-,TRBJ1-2,TGTGCCAACGGCGGCTGGAACTATGGCTACACCTTC,CANGGWNYGYTF
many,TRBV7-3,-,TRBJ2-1,TGTGCCAGCAGCTTACTCGTGGGCCCGAATGAGCAGTTCTTC,CASSLLVGPNEQFF
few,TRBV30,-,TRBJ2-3,TGTGCCTGGAGGGAGGGAAGCACAGATACGCAGTATTTT,CAWREGSTDTQYF
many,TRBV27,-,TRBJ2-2,TGTGCCAGCAGTTTACGTGCAACGGGAGGGGAGCTGTTTTTT,CASSLRATGGELFF
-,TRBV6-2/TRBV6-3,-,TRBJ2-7,TGTGCCAGCAGTACCCACACTGCCTCAAGCGAGGGGTACTTC,CASSTHTASSEGYF
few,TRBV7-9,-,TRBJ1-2,TGTGCCAGCAGCTTAGTAGGGGAACATGGCTACACCTTC,CASSLVGEHGYTF
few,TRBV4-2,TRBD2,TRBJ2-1,TGTGCCGTTAGGACTAGCGGCTCTAGCTCCTACAATGAGCAGTTCTTC,CAVRTSGSSSYNEQFF
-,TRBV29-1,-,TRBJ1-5,TGCAGCGTTGTAGGGGTCGACGATCAGCCCCAGCATTTT,CSVVGVDDQPQHF
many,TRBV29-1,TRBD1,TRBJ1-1,TGCAGCGTTGCTGGGGACAGGGCCGCTTTCTTT,CSVAGDRAAFF
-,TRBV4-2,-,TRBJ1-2,TGTGCCAGCAGCCGGCTCTTGGTAGGCGTCTTACCTAACTATGGCTACACCTTC,CASSRLLVGVLPNYGYTF
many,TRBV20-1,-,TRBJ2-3,TGCAGTGCTAGCCGGTCTGGTGGAGATACGCAGTATTTT,CSASRSGGDTQYF
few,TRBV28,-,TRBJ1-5,TGTGCCAGCAGTTTCTTGTCGGGGAGCAATCAGCCCCAGCATTTT,CASSFLSGSNQPQHF
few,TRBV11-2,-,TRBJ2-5,TGTGCCAGCAGCTTCGTCGGGCGGGAGACCCAGTACTTC,CASSFVGRETQYF
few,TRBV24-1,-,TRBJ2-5,TGTGCCACCCAGGGGACTGCTCAAGAGACCCAGTACTTC,CATQGTAQETQYF
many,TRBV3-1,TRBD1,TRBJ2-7,TGTGCCAGCAGCCAAGTGTTCGGACAGGGGTCCTACGAGCAGTACTTC,CASSQVFGQGSYEQYF